Listed below are T cell receptor beta chains from one sample, sequenced in a study of T-cell reconstitution after alpha-beta-depleted transplantation in children. Using its own MiXCR run on the PCR reads, TCRdb lists one record per CDR3 protein. The sample includes a few hundred thousand distinct CDR3 sequences, about 9.3% seen only once; the top ten take under 3%. Sequenced here: PBMCs from the stem cell graft donor, sampled from the stem cell graft. The source of these receptors is a human donor who donated a stem cell graft to a child with acute lymphoblastic leukemia. Both conserved end residues are part of each CDR3. D genes are given only for firm matches. Clone size is not always given. Where it is, it says once, few, many or a class for expanded clones.

j_call | v_call | d_call | clone_size | cdr3_aa | cdr3_nt
TRBJ2-3 | TRBV5-1 | TRBD2 | - | CASSLAGLAGWDTQYF | TGCGCCAGCAGCTTGGCGGGACTAGCGGGATGGGATACGCAGTATTTT
TRBJ2-1 | TRBV5-6 | - | - | CASSSPGRYNDQFF | TGTGCCAGCAGCTCCCCGGGGCGATACAATGACCAGTTCTTC
TRBJ2-1 | TRBV9 | TRBD2 | - | CASSVGLAGGNEQFF | TGTGCCAGCAGCGTGGGACTAGCGGGAGGAAATGAGCAGTTCTTC
TRBJ2-5 | TRBV12-3/TRBV12-4 | TRBD1 | few | CASSPQNTGEETQYF | TGTGCCAGCAGTCCTCAGAATACAGGGGAAGAGACCCAGTACTTC
TRBJ1-2 | TRBV20-1 | TRBD1 | many | CSAPRTGSSYGYTF | TGCAGTGCTCCCCGGACAGGGAGCAGCTATGGCTACACCTTC
TRBJ2-1 | TRBV27 | TRBD2 | - | CASSRTGTSGSNEQFF | TGTGCCAGCAGTCGCACCGGGACTAGCGGGAGTAATGAGCAGTTCTTC
TRBJ2-1 | TRBV15 | TRBD2 | - | CATSSQTSGSIDEQFF | TGTGCCACCAGCAGCCAGACTAGCGGGAGTATCGATGAGCAGTTCTTC
TRBJ2-2 | TRBV20-1 | TRBD1 | - | CSARTTRGYTGELFF | TGCAGTGCTAGGACTACCAGGGGGTACACCGGGGAGCTGTTTTTT
TRBJ2-3 | TRBV7-8 | - | few | CASSSRGLGARVDTQYF | TGTGCCAGCAGCTCCCGGGGATTAGGGGCGCGGGTAGATACGCAGTATTTT
TRBJ1-2 | TRBV12-3/TRBV12-4 | - | many | CASSLGTVYGYTF | TGTGCCAGCAGTTTAGGGACAGTCTATGGCTACACCTTC
TRBJ1-5 | TRBV5-1 | TRBD1 | few | CASSLGQGGDQPQHF | TGCGCCAGCAGCTTGGGGCAGGGGGGAGATCAGCCCCAGCATTTT
TRBJ2-1 | TRBV5-6 | - | - | CASSRPLNEQFF | TGTGCCAGCAGCCGCCCACTCAATGAGCAGTTCTTC
TRBJ2-7 | TRBV4-1 | TRBD1 | - | CASSTRTGAVSEQYF | TGCGCCAGCAGCACCCGGACAGGGGCGGTCTCCGAGCAGTACTTC
TRBJ1-1 | TRBV10-3 | TRBD1 | few | CAINGRGSSDTEAFF | TGTGCCATCAATGGCAGGGGGTCTTCGGACACTGAAGCTTTCTTT
TRBJ2-7 | TRBV27 | TRBD1 | few | CASSMGTGGYEQYF | TGTGCCAGCAGTATGGGGACAGGGGGCTACGAGCAGTACTTC
TRBJ1-2 | TRBV12-3/TRBV12-4 | - | few | CASSPTLGDYGYTF | TGTGCCAGCAGTCCAACATTAGGGGACTATGGCTACACCTTC
TRBJ2-2 | TRBV20-1 | - | - | CSARSGRLAPGELFF | TGCAGTGCTAGATCAGGGCGGCTCGCTCCCGGGGAGCTGTTTTTT
TRBJ1-2 | TRBV9 | - | - | CASSGGPF | TGTGCCAGCAGCGGAGGACCCTTC
TRBJ1-1 | TRBV5-4 | TRBD1 | many | CASSFVGLGQGAFMKDTEAFF | TGTGCCAGCAGCTTCGTGGGCCTCGGACAGGGGGCGTTTATGAAGGACACTGAAGCTTTCTTT
TRBJ1-2 | TRBV27 | - | few | CASTLPSAGRVYGYTF | TGTGCCAGCACCCTACCCTCGGCAGGGAGGGTCTATGGCTACACCTTC
TRBJ2-7 | TRBV5-1 | - | few | CASSLDYLSYEQYF | TGCGCCAGCAGCTTGGACTATCTCTCCTACGAGCAGTACTTC
TRBJ2-5 | TRBV20-1 | - | - | CSATHSGSNQETQYF | TGCAGTGCTACCCACTCGGGCAGCAACCAAGAGACCCAGTACTTC
TRBJ1-1 | TRBV7-3 | TRBD1 | many | CASSLGTANTEAFF | TGTGCCAGCAGCTTGGGGACAGCGAACACTGAAGCTTTCTTT
TRBJ2-7 | TRBV20-1 | TRBD1 | few | CSAYHRGPYEQYF | TGCAGTGCTTATCACAGGGGACCCTACGAGCAGTACTTC
TRBJ1-2 | TRBV20-1 | TRBD1 | few | CSAPRGARGYTF | TGCAGTGCCCCCAGGGGGGCGCGTGGCTACACCTTC
TRBJ2-3 | TRBV29-1 | TRBD1 | - | CSVGTGGIDTQYF | TGCAGCGTTGGAACAGGGGGCATAGATACGCAGTATTTT
TRBJ2-2 | TRBV2 | - | - | CASRGPTGELFF | TGTGCCTCTAGGGGTCCGACCGGGGAGCTGTTTTTT
TRBJ2-1 | TRBV14 | - | - | CASSPPIPYNEQFF | TGTGCCAGCAGCCCCCCAATACCCTACAATGAGCAGTTCTTC
TRBJ2-4 | TRBV12-3/TRBV12-4 | - | - | CASSTGTKNSQYF | TGTGCCAGCAGTACAGGGACCAAAAACAGTCAGTACTTC
TRBJ2-1 | TRBV24-1 | - | many | CATSDLGYNEQFF | TGTGCCACCAGTGATTTAGGGTACAATGAGCAGTTCTTC
TRBJ2-7 | TRBV3-1 | TRBD1 | many | CASSLSSGTGYEQYF | TGTGCCAGCAGTTTGAGCTCCGGGACAGGCTACGAGCAGTACTTC
TRBJ2-1 | TRBV29-1 | TRBD2 | few | CSSASGDYNEQFF | TGCAGCTCTGCAAGCGGGGATTACAATGAGCAGTTCTTC
TRBJ2-5 | TRBV20-1 | TRBD2 | few | CSAVLAGGYQETQYF | TGCAGTGCCGTACTAGCGGGAGGCTACCAAGAGACCCAGTACTTC
TRBJ2-1 | TRBV29-1 | - | many | CSVENGDNEQFF | TGCAGCGTTGAAAATGGAGACAATGAGCAGTTCTTC
TRBJ2-4 | TRBV29-1 | - | few | CSVESSTEAKNIQYF | TGCAGCGTTGAAAGCTCGACCGAAGCCAAAAACATTCAGTACTTC
TRBJ2-1 | TRBV7-2 | TRBD2 | - | CASSPLAGRAFVEQFF | TGTGCCAGCAGCCCTCTAGCGGGGAGGGCTTTTGTTGAGCAGTTCTTC
TRBJ2-7 | TRBV25-1 | - | few | CASSVGVLHEQYF | TGTGCCAGCAGTGTGGGGGTTCTACACGAGCAGTACTTC
TRBJ2-6 | TRBV15 | TRBD1 | - | CATSRPGQGTSGANVLTF | TGTGCCACCAGCAGACCGGGACAGGGAACCTCTGGGGCCAACGTCCTGACTTTC
TRBJ2-1 | TRBV20-1 | TRBD2 | - | CSAHPGLEGEQFF | TGCAGTGCCCATCCGGGACTAGAGGGGGAGCAGTTCTTC
TRBJ2-3 | TRBV7-2 | - | - | CASSTFLFGTTDTQYF | TGTGCCAGCAGCACCTTCTTATTCGGGACGACAGATACGCAGTATTTT
TRBJ1-3 | TRBV12-3/TRBV12-4 | - | many | CASTPTVSGNTIYF | TGTGCCAGCACCCCGACAGTCTCTGGAAACACCATATATTTT
TRBJ2-7 | TRBV7-8 | TRBD1 | many | CASSLGVSGQSSYEQYF | TGTGCCAGCAGCTTAGGGGTTTCGGGACAGAGCTCCTACGAGCAGTACTTC
TRBJ1-5 | TRBV21-1 | - | - | CASSKPTGGNQPQHF | TGTGCCAGCAGCAAACCGACAGGAGGCAATCAGCCCCAGCATTTT
TRBJ2-2 | TRBV7-3 | - | many | CASSLRGYIMNTGELFF | TGTGCCAGCAGCTTACGGGGGTACATTATGAACACCGGGGAGCTGTTTTTT